One T cell receptor beta chain is described in this entry. V lost 1 base to trimming and J lost 0 bases, with 7 bases between them. CDR3 size: 15 residues. Germline values: CDR1 SGDLS, CDR2 YYNGEE. This entry comes from a study of T cells after yellow fever vaccination. 5'RACE template switching produced TCR cDNA carrying a universal primer site and UMIs. TCRdb re-analysed the 5' RACE reads in MiXCR, keeping a single row per CDR3 protein. Here the sample spans 310,000 or so distinct CDR3 sequences, approximately 3.8% being singletons. This TCR was recovered from a man younger than 35 who received the YFV17D yellow fever vaccine. The chain combines TRBV9 with TRBJ1-4; D not certain. Material: PBMCs, obtained on the day of the yellow fever booster vaccination. CDR3 region: CASSVSTATNEKLFF. CDR3 DNA sequence: TGTGCCAGCAGCGTATCCACAGCAACTAATGAAAAACTGTTTTTT.